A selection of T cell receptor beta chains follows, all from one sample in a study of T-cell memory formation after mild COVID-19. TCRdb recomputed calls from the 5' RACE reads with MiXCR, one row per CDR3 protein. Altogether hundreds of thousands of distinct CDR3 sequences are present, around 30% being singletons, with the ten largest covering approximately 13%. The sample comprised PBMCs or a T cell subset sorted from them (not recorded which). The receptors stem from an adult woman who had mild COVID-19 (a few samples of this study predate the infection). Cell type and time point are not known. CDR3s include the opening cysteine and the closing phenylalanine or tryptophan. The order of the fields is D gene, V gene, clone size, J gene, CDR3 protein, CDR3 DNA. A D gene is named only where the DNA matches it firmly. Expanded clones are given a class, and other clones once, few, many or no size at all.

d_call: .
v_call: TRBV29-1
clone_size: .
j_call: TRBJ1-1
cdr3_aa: CSVGAPEAFF
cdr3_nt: TGCAGCGTTGGGGCACCTGAAGCTTTCTTT

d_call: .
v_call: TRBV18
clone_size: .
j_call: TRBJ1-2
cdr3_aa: CASSPPGLRGYTF
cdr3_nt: TGTGCCAGCTCACCACCGGGGCTGAGGGGCTACACCTTC

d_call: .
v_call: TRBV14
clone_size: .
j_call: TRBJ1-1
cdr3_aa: CASSRQFMNTEAFF
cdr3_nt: TGTGCCAGCAGCCGACAGTTTATGAACACTGAAGCTTTCTTT

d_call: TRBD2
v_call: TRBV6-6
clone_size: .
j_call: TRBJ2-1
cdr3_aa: CASSYDGGRGNEQFF
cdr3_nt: TGTGCCAGCAGTTATGACGGCGGGAGGGGGAATGAGCAGTTCTTC

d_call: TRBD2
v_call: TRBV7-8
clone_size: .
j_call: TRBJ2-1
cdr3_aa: CASLSLAGGRDNEQFF
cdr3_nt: TGTGCCAGCCTGAGTCTAGCGGGAGGACGGGACAATGAGCAGTTCTTC

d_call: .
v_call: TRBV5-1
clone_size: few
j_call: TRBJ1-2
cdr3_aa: CASSLVGGLNYGYTF
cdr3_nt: TGCGCCAGCAGCTTGGTAGGCGGACTAAACTATGGCTACACCTTC

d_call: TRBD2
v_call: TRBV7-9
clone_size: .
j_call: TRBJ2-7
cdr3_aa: CASSLAERGRYEQYF
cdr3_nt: TGTGCCAGCAGCTTAGCGGAGCGGGGGCGATACGAGCAGTACTTC

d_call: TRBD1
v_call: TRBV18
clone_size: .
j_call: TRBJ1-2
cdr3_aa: CASSRRDRGGYTF
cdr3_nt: TGTGCCAGCTCACGCCGGGACAGGGGAGGCTACACCTTC

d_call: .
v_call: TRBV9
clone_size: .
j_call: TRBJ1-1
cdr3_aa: CASSVAVRNTEAFF
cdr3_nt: TGTGCCAGCAGCGTAGCTGTCAGGAACACTGAAGCTTTCTTT

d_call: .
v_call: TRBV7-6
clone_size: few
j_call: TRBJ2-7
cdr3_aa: CASSLGAGAEQYF
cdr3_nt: TGTGCCAGCAGCTTAGGCGCAGGGGCCGAGCAGTACTTC

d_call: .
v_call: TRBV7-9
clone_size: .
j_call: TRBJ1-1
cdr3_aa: CASSLDSFEAFF
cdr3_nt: TGTGCCAGCAGCTTAGACAGCTTTGAAGCTTTCTTT

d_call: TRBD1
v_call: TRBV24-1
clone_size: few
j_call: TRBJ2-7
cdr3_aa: CATSMTGGAYEQYF
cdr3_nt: TGTGCCACCAGTATGACAGGGGGCGCTTACGAGCAGTACTTC

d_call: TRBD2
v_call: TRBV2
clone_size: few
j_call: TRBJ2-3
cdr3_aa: CASSETSGGNPSTDTQYF
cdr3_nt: TGTGCCAGCAGTGAGACTAGCGGGGGGAACCCTAGCACAGATACGCAGTATTTT

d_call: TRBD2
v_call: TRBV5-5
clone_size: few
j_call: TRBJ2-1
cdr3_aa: CASSFAATSGRVDEQFF
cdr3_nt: TGTGCCAGCAGCTTCGCCGCGACTAGCGGGAGGGTAGATGAGCAGTTCTTC

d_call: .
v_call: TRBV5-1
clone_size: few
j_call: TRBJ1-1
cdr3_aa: CASRRRGDTEAFF
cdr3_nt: TGCGCCAGCAGACGGCGGGGGGACACTGAAGCTTTCTTT

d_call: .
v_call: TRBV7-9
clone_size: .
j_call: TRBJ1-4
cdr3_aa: CASSSGDRSNEKLFF
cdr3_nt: TGTGCCAGCAGCTCGGGAGACAGGAGCAATGAAAAACTGTTTTTT

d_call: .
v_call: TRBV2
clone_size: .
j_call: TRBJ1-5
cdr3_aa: CASRGSGQPQHF
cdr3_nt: TGTGCCAGCAGGGGGTCAGGGCAGCCCCAGCATTTT

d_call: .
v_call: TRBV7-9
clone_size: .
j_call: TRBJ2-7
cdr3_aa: CASSPRDSSFYEQYF
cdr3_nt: TGTGCCAGCAGCCCCCGGGACTCCTCTTTCTACGAGCAGTACTTC

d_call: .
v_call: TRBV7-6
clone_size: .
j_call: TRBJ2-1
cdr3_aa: CASSPRVGGSYNEQFF
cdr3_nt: TGTGCCAGCAGCCCCCGTGTTGGCGGTTCCTACAATGAGCAGTTCTTC

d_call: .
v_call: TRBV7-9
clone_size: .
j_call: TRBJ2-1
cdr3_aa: CASTPNGNEQFF
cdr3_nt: TGTGCCAGCACTCCTAATGGGAATGAGCAGTTCTTC

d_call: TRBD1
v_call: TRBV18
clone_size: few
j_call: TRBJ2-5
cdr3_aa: CASSPRSVGQGETQYF
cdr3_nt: TGTGCCAGCTCACCACGATCTGTGGGACAGGGGGAGACCCAGTACTTC

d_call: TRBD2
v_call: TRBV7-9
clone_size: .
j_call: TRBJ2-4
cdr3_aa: CASSLIWASGSGMDIQYF
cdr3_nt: TGTGCCAGCAGCTTAATTTGGGCTAGCGGGAGTGGAATGGACATTCAGTACTTC

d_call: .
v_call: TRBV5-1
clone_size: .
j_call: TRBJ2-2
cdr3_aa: CASSPTANTGELFF
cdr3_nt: TGCGCCAGCAGTCCAACAGCGAACACCGGGGAGCTGTTTTTT

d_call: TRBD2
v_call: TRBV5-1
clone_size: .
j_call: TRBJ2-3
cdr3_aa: CASSSGRTFSTDTQYF
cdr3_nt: TGCGCCAGCAGTAGCGGGAGGACCTTCAGCACAGATACGCAGTATTTT

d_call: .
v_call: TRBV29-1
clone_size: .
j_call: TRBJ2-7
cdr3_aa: CSVRQYGYEQYF
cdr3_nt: TGCAGCGTTAGGCAGTATGGCTACGAGCAGTACTTC

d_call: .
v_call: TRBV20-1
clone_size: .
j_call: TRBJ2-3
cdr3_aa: CSAPPQRWSTDTQYF
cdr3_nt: TGCAGTGCTCCACCCCAGCGGTGGAGCACAGATACGCAGTATTTT

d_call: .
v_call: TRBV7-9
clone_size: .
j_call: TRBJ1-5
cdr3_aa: CASSSQNQPQHF
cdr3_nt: TGTGCCAGCAGCTCACAAAATCAGCCCCAGCATTTT

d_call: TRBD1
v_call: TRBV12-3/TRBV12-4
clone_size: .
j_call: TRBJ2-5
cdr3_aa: CASSLAEHRGTEETQYF
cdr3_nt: TGTGCCAGCAGTTTAGCGGAGCACAGGGGGACGGAGGAGACCCAGTACTTC

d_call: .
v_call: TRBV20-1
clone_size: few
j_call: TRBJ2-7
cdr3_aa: CSAMANYPSYEQYF
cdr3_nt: TGCAGTGCTATGGCTAACTACCCCTCCTACGAGCAGTACTTC

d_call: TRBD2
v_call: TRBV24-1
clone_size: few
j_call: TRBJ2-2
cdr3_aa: CATSELKSGVTGELFF
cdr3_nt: TGTGCCACCAGTGAACTCAAAAGCGGGGTCACCGGGGAGCTGTTTTTT

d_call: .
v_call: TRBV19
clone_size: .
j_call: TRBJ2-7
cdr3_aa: CASSIVPGYEQYF
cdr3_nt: TGTGCCAGTAGTATAGTCCCCGGCTACGAGCAGTACTTC

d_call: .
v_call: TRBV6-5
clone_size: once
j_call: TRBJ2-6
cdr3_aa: CASSFQVSGANVLTF
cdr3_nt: TGTGCCAGCAGTTTTCAGGTCTCTGGGGCCAACGTCCTGACTTTC

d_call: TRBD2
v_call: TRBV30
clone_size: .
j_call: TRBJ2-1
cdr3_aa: CACRVGGADNEQFF
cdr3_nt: TGTGCCTGTCGAGTCGGGGGGGCGGACAATGAGCAGTTCTTC

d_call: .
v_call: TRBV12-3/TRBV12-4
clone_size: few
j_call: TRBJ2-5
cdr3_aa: CASSLGAALRGETQYF
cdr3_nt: TGTGCCAGCAGTTTAGGAGCAGCTCTAAGGGGGGAGACCCAGTACTTC

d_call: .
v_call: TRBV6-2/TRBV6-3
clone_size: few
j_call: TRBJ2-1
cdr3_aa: CASSYGSGYYNEQFF
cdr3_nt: TGTGCCAGCAGTTACGGGAGCGGGTACTACAATGAGCAGTTCTTC

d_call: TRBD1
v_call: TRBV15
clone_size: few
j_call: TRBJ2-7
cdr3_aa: CATSSKTGLLYEQYF
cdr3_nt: TGTGCCACCAGCAGCAAGACAGGGCTGCTGTACGAGCAGTACTTC

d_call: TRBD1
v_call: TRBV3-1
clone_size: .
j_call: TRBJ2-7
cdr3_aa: CASSRRDREDEQYF
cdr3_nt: TGTGCCAGCAGCCGGCGGGACAGGGAGGACGAGCAGTACTTC

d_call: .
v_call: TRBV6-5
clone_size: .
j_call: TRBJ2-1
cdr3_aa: CASSNQIENEQFF
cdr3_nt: TGTGCCAGCAGTAACCAAATCGAGAATGAGCAGTTCTTC

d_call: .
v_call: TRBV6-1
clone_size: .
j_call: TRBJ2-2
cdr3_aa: CASLTEAGELFF
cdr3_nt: TGTGCCTCCTTAACGGAAGCCGGGGAGCTGTTTTTT

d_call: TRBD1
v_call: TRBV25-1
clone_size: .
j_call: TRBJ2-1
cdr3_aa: CASSEGQMDYNEQFF
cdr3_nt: TGTGCCAGCAGTGAGGGACAGATGGACTACAATGAGCAGTTCTTC

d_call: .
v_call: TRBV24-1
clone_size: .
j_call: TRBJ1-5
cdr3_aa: CATSIASVNQPQHF
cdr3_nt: TGTGCCACCAGCATAGCCTCGGTCAATCAGCCCCAGCATTTT

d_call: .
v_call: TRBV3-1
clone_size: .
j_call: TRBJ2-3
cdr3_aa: CASSRHGDTQYF
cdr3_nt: TGTGCCAGCAGCCGTCACGGAGATACGCAGTATTTT

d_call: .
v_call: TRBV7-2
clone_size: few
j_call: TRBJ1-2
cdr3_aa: CASSLAIGVAVNYGYTF
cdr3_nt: TGTGCCAGCAGCTTAGCGATTGGGGTGGCGGTAAACTATGGCTACACCTTC

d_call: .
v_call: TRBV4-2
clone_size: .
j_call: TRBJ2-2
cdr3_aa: CASSYGTGANTGELFF
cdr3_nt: TGTGCCAGCAGCTACGGGACGGGGGCGAACACCGGGGAGCTGTTTTTT

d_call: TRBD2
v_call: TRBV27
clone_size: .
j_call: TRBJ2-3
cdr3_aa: CASSLWSSGWTDTQYF
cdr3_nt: TGTGCCAGCAGTTTATGGTCTAGCGGGTGGACAGATACGCAGTATTTT

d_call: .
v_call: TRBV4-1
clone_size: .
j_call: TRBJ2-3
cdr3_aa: CASSQDRRDTDTQYF
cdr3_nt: TGCGCCAGCAGCCAAGATAGGCGGGACACAGATACGCAGTATTTT

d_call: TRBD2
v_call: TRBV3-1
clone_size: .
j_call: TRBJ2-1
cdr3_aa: CASSQDHSGGYNEQFF
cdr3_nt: TGTGCCAGCAGCCAAGATCACAGCGGGGGCTACAATGAGCAGTTCTTC

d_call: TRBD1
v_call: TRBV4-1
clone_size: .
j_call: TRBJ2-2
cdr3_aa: CASSLLWGRGPGELFF
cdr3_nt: TGCGCCAGCAGCCTCCTCTGGGGCAGGGGGCCCGGGGAGCTGTTTTTT

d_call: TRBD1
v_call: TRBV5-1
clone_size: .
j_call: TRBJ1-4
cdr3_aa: CASSWTGPSKATNEKLFF
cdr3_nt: TGCGCCAGCAGCTGGACAGGTCCCTCGAAAGCAACTAATGAAAAACTGTTTTTT

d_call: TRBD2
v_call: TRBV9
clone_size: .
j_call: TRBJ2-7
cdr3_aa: CAGSVRLGTSGSPELGEQYF
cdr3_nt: TGTGCCGGCAGCGTCAGACTGGGGACTAGCGGGAGTCCCGAACTGGGCGAGCAGTACTTC

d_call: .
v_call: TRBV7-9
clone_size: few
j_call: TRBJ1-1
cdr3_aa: CATADSTFWAFF
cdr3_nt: TGTGCCACCGCGGACAGCACCTTTTGGGCTTTCTTT

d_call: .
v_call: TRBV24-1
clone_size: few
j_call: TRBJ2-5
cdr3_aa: CATSDLGEHQETQYF
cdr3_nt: TGTGCCACCAGTGATTTGGGGGAGCACCAAGAGACCCAGTACTTC

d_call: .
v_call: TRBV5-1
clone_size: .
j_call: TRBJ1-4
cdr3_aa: CASSLGQVNEKLFF
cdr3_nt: TGCGCCAGCAGCTTGGGACAGGTGAATGAAAAACTGTTTTTT

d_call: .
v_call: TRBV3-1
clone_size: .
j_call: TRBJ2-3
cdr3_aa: CASSHPRVTGTDTQYF
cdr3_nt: TGTGCCAGCAGCCACCCCAGGGTAACGGGCACAGATACGCAGTATTTT

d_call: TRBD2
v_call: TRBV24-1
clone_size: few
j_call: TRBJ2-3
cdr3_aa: CATSEPTSGDTDTQYF
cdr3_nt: TGTGCCACCAGTGAGCCGACTAGCGGAGACACAGATACGCAGTATTTT